Each of the 23 T cell receptor beta chains below was sequenced from the same sample in a study of cytomegalovirus exposure and HLA in healthy donors. A multiplex PCR was run with 60 Vbeta primers and 13 Jbeta primers. TCRdb's copy holds only in-frame clones and misses some; the assay was immunoSEQ multiplex PCR. The profile shows about 240,000 clones, about 77% of them singletons. The sample taken for sequencing was PBMCs. The receptors were gathered from a boy aged 5 to 17 in good health and CMV-seronegative.

This clone was counted once. This chain links TRBV6-5 with TRBJ2-5, with a possible D match to TRBD2 (6 bases). Germline V gene sequence: CDR1 MNHEY, CDR2 SVGAGI. Trimming cost V 0 bases and J 4 bases, with 6 bases left between them. The CDR3 contains 13 residues. CDR3 nucleotide sequence: TGTGCCAGCAGTTACTCGGGGGGAGAGACCCAGTACTTC. The encoded protein is CASSYSGGETQYF.

The chain links TRBV9 to TRBJ2-7; the match to TRBD2 covers 9 bases. Germline V gene data show CDR1 as SGDLS and CDR2 as YYNGEE. V lost 4 bases, J lost 6 bases, and 11 bases stayed unmatched. There are 15 residues in the CDR3. CDR3 nucleotide sequence: TGTGCCAGCAGCCAGACGGGACTAGCCCTTTCCGAGCAGTACTTC. Its protein is CASSQTGLALSEQYF.

Only one count was recorded for this clone. The V and J genes are TRBV27 and TRBJ2-7; the match to TRBD2 covers 10 bases. V was clipped by 3 bases and J by 4 bases; unmatched bases: 0. From germline, CDR1 is MNHEY and CDR2 SMNVEV (reference sequence). CDR3 size: 13 residues. The DNA for the CDR3 is TGTGCCAGCAGTTTGACTAGCGGGTACGAGCAGTACTTC. Protein: CASSLTSGYEQYF.

The sample holds a few counts of this clone. This chain connects TRBV10-3 to TRBJ1-3; D gene unclear. The V and J ends lost 7 bases and 0 bases respectively, with 7 bases between them. The CDR3 has 13 amino acids. Looked up from germline, CDR1 is ENHRY and CDR2 is SYGVKD. The CDR3 spells CAITQASGNTIYF. The CDR3 DNA is TGTGCCATCACCCAGGCCTCTGGAAACACCATATATTTT.

Details on this clone: The sample has other DNA sequences that encode this CDR3 too. The chain joins TRBV7-9 to TRBJ1-1, with D possibly being TRBD1 (6 bases). Germline V gene data show CDR1 as SEHNR and CDR2 as FQNEAQ (reference sequence). CDR3 length: 13 residues. Deletions cut 5 bases from V and 1 base from J, with 8 bases between. CDR3: CASSLQGNTEAFF. CDR3 bases: TGTGCCAGCAGCCTACAGGGGAACACTGAAGCTTTCTTT.

The chain joins TRBV7-9 to TRBJ1-4; 9 nucleotides match TRBD1. Germline CDR1 and CDR2: SEHNR and FQNEAQ (reference sequence). This CDR3 has 14 residues. After removal of 5 bases from V and 11 bases from J, the junction contained 9 bases not matched to a gene. The CDR3 DNA follows: TGTGCCAGCAGCCCCGGGACAGGGATATCGAAACTGTTTTTT. This sequence encodes CASSPGTGISKLFF.

This clone was detected only once. This rearrangement joins TRBV29-1 to TRBJ2-7, with D hard to call. The V end was cut by 2 bases, the J end by 3 bases, with 8 bases between. The CDR3 runs to 12 residues. The germline V gene encodes CDR1 SQVTM and CDR2 ANQGSEA. The DNA of the CDR3 is TGCAGCGTTGAATCCAGTCACTACGAGCAGTACTTC. It encodes CSVESSHYEQYF.

This sequence joins TRBV9 and TRBJ2-3; maybe TRBD2 (5 bases). With 0 bases removed from V and 0 bases from J, the gap between germline ends came to 11 bases. The CDR3 totals 16 residues. CDR1 and CDR2 (germline): SGDLS, YYNGEE. The CDR3 loop is CASSVEASSSTDTQYF. The DNA of the CDR3 is TGTGCCAGCAGCGTAGAAGCTAGCTCTAGCACAGATACGCAGTATTTT.

This clone was picked up a small number of times. The chain combines TRBV10-3 with TRBJ2-4; 10 bases match TRBD1. Germline CDR1 and CDR2: ENHRY and SYGVKD. The ends lost 4 bases at V and 7 bases at J; junction bases unmatched: 4. CDR3 length: 14 residues. CDR3 residues: CAISADRGTNIQYF. CDR3 DNA sequence: TGTGCCATCAGTGCGGACAGGGGGACGAACATTCAGTACTTC.

The chain couples TRBV4-1 to TRBJ2-1, with 9 positions matching TRBD2. Germline assignment: CDR1 MGHRA and CDR2 YSYEKL. With V trimmed by 1 base and J by 5 bases, 6 bases remained unmatched. CDR3 length equals 16 residues. CDR3 sequence: CASSQGWRGGNNEQFF. The DNA for the CDR3 is TGCGCCAGCAGCCAAGGCTGGCGGGGGGGGAACAATGAGCAGTTCTTC.

In its sample, this clone was seen once. CDR3 bases: TGTGCCATCAGTGATAGACAGGGGGCCTACGAGCAGTACTTC. The encoded protein is CAISDRQGAYEQYF. This chain uses TRBV10-3 with TRBJ2-7, with TRBD1 matching over 9 bases. The CDR3 covers 14 residues. Unmatched junction bases numbered 2, after V lost 3 bases and J lost 2 bases. From germline, CDR1 is ENHRY and CDR2 SYGVKD.

This clone was found once. The chain carries TRBV9 and TRBJ2-3, with TRBD2 matching 10 bases. CDR3 length equals 14 residues. V was clipped by 5 bases and J by 3 bases; unmatched bases: 3. In germline, CDR1 is SGDLS, CDR2 YYNGEE. Here the CDR3 reads CASSSGGLTDTQYF. CDR3 DNA sequence: TGTGCCAGCAGTAGCGGGGGGCTTACAGATACGCAGTATTTT.

The chain employs TRBV30 and TRBJ2-2, with 10 nucleotides matching TRBD1. V gave up 3 bases and J gave up 4 bases; unmatched junction bases: 8. The germline CDR1 and CDR2 sequences are GTSNPN and SVGIG (reference sequence). CDR3 size: 16 residues. This CDR3 reads CAWRRQGALTTGELFF. The CDR3 bases are TGTGCCTGGAGGAGACAGGGGGCTCTCACCACCGGGGAGCTGTTTTTT.

The chain carries TRBV6-1 and TRBJ2-1, with 12 bases fitting TRBD2. After removal of 2 bases from V and 4 bases from J, the junction contained 9 bases not matched to a gene. CDR3 length: 18 residues. Germline V gene lookup returns CDR1 MNHNS and CDR2 SASEGT. The CDR3 here is CASSENPILAGGYNEQFF. CDR3 in DNA: TGTGCCAGCAGTGAAAATCCGATACTAGCGGGGGGATACAATGAGCAGTTCTTC.

This clone turned up a few times. This sequence joins TRBV5-6 and TRBJ1-5; possibly TRBD1 for D (5 bases). This CDR3 contains 16 residues. The germline V gene has CDR1 SGHDT and CDR2 YYEEEE. V was shortened by 6 bases and J by 3 bases, with 19 bases between the two germline ends. For the CDR3, the DNA is TGTGCCAGCACCCAAACCAGGACACGGGCCAATCAGCCCCAGCATTTT. Amino acids: CASTQTRTRANQPQHF.

The V and J genes are TRBV11-3 and TRBJ1-1; TRBD1 agrees at 8 bases. The CDR3 loop spans 14 amino acids. Germline CDR1 reads SGHNT; CDR2 reads YENEEA. Trimming took 1 base from V and 7 from J; bases not matched to a gene: 5. In DNA, the CDR3 is TGTGCCAGCAGCTTAGTAGGACAGGGAGATGAAGCTTTCTTT. Its translation: CASSLVGQGDEAFF. The full variable domain, rest sourced from reference TRBV11-3 and TRBJ1-1, is EAGVVQSPRYKIIEKKQPVAFWCNPISGHNTLYWYLQNLGQGPELLIRYENEEAVDDSQLPKDRFSAERLKGVDSTLKIQPAELGDSAVYLCASSLVGQGDEAFFGQGTRLTVV.

The rearrangement links TRBV2 to TRBJ2-7; no reliable D call. Per germline, CDR1 SNHLY and CDR2 FYNNEI. V was trimmed by 3 bases and J by 0 bases, leaving 9 bases between them. The CDR3 runs 14 residues. CDR3 protein: CASSDGPSSYEQYF. Here the CDR3 DNA reads TGTGCCAGCAGTGATGGCCCCAGCTCCTACGAGCAGTACTTC.

The chain employs TRBV6-6 and TRBJ1-5, with TRBD1 as a possible D gene (5 bases). V gave up 7 bases and J gave up 7 bases, with 20 bases separating them. CDR1 is MNHNY, CDR2 SVGAGI, per germline (reference sequence). There are 15 residues in the CDR3. The CDR3: CASIGGDRLTQPQHF. The CDR3 bases are TGTGCCAGCATCGGTGGAGACAGATTGACCCAGCCCCAGCATTTT.

This chain joins TRBV15 and TRBJ2-6, with no clear D. V was clipped by 5 bases and J by 1 base, with 9 bases between them. The CDR3 is 15 amino acids. Germline CDR1 LNHNV, CDR2 YYDKDF (reference sequence). The CDR3 sequence: CATSFLSSGANVLTF. CDR3 bases: TGTGCCACCAGCTTCCTCTCTTCTGGGGCCAACGTCCTGACTTTC.

This clone occurred once. The rearrangement uses TRBV5-1 and TRBJ2-3; D might be TRBD1 (6 bases). Germline CDR1 SGHRS, CDR2 YFSETQ. V shed 1 base and J shed 6 bases, with 12 bases lying between them. The CDR3 is made up of 14 amino acids. CDR3 amino acids: CASSLIGGSDTQYF. The CDR3 DNA follows: TGCGCCAGCAGCTTGATTGGGGGCAGCGATACGCAGTATTTT.

The chain couples TRBV6-1 to TRBJ2-4, with unresolved D. This CDR3 region has 13 residues. Trimming stripped 2 bases from V and 6 bases from J, with 8 bases between. Germline V gives CDR1 MNHNS, CDR2 SASEGT. CDR3 coding DNA: TGTGCCAGCAGTGAATCGGGTGCAAACATTCAGTACTTC. Its translation is CASSESGANIQYF.

This chain uses TRBV5-6 with TRBJ1-1; the match to TRBD1 covers 10 bases. Trimming cost V 5 bases and J 3 bases; bases outside gene matches: 4. Germline CDR1 and CDR2: SGHDT and YYEEEE. CDR3 length equals 14 residues. Here the CDR3 reads CASSRDRGYTEAFF. The CDR3 coding sequence is TGTGCCAGCAGTCGGGACAGGGGATACACTGAAGCTTTCTTT.

The chain couples TRBV29-1 to TRBJ2-7, with D possibly TRBD1 on 5 matching bases. V was cut by 5 bases and J by 4 bases, with 18 bases left in between. Germline V gene data show CDR1 as SQVTM and CDR2 as ANQGSEA. This CDR3 comprises 14 residues. The CDR3 loop reads CSVTTVSPLYEQYF. CDR3 nucleotide sequence: TGCAGCGTTACGACAGTTAGCCCCCTTTACGAGCAGTACTTC.